This T cell receptor (beta chain) was documented in a study of blood T cell repertoires in COVID-19. Overall study: T cells, B-cell-depleted T cells, or PBMCs supplied cDNA or gDNA.

Per the original methods: Nucleated cell counts were estimated from reference gene primer amplification. The data were produced by immunoSEQ multiplex PCR, yet TCRdb's version contains in-frame clones alone and is incomplete. That table is the source of V, J and clone size, and D and trimming were worked out from the DNA. The table shows under 250,000 clones, with 65% to 85% occurring only once. The germline V and J ends were trimmed by 6 bases and 6 bases, with 12 bases remaining between them. The germline CDR1 and CDR2 sequences are MNHNS and SASEGT. This CDR3 is 12 amino acids long. This clone showed up many times.

Specimen: PBMCs or T cells enriched from blood (not recorded which). This receptor was obtained from a man in his thirties or forties with acute COVID-19. The genes are TRBV6-1 and TRBJ2-7; tentative D call: TRBD1 (6 bases). The chain's CDR3 is CASSSSTGEQYF. CDR3 nucleotide sequence: TGTGCCAGCAGCTCCTCGACAGGCGAGCAGTACTTC.